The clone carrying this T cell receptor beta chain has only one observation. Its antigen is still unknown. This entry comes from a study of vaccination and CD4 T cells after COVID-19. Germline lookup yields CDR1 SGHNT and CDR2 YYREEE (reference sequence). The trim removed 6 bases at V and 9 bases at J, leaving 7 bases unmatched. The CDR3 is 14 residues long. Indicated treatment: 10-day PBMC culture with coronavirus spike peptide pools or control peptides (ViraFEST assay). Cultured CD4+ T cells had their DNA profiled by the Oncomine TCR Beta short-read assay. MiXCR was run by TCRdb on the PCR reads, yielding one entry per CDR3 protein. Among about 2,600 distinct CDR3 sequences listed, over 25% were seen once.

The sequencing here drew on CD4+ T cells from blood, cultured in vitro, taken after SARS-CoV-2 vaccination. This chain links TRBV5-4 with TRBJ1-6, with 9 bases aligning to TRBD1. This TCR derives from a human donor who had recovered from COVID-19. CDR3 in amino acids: CASTTRDRASPLHF. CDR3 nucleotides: TGTGCCAGCACCACCCGGGACAGGGCTTCACCCCTCCACTTT.